These T cell receptor beta chains were read from a single sample in a study of control samples from healthy donors and cancer patients. TCRdb's copy holds only in-frame clones and misses some; the assay was immunoSEQ multiplex PCR. The profile shows a few hundred thousand clones, approximately 90% of them singletons. Specimen: PBMCs. All receptors derive from a man in his forties or fifties with head and neck cancer. Each CDR3 is given with its conserved first and last residue. D genes are given only for firm matches. The listing skips clone size in some rows; elsewhere it reads once, few, many or a size class.

. TRBJ1-3 TRBD1 TRBV7-9 TGTGCCAGCAGCCACCATCTACAGGGGAACACCATATATTTT CASSHHLQGNTIYF
. TRBJ2-1 . TRBV6-5 TGTGCCAGCCGGCAGGGGTACAATGAGCAGTTCTTC CASRQGYNEQFF
. TRBJ1-5 . TRBV4-1 TGCGCCAGCAGCCAAGATGGGGGCGGGGCAAGCAATCAGCCCCAGCATTTT CASSQDGGGASNQPQHF
. TRBJ1-1 TRBD1 TRBV11-1 TGTGCCAGCAGCTTCGAGAGGGGGCTCTCGGTCACTGAAGCTTTCTTT CASSFERGLSVTEAFF
. TRBJ1-4 . TRBV4-3 TGCGCCAGCAGCCAAGAGCGTTACACAGCCAATGAAAAACTGTTTTTT CASSQERYTANEKLFF
. TRBJ2-1 . TRBV6-5 TGTGCCAGCGGTTGGACAGTAAACAATGAGCAGTTCTTC CASGWTVNNEQFF
. TRBJ1-1 . TRBV18 TGTGCCAGCTCACCTACCATATACGGGACAAAGAACACTGAAGCTTTCTTT CASSPTIYGTKNTEAFF
. TRBJ2-7 . TRBV19 TGTGCCAGTAGTACCCGGGAGGGGGCGGACGAGCAGTACTTC CASSTREGADEQYF
. TRBJ1-2 . TRBV28 TGTGCCAGCGGTAAGAGGGGCGAGATTAACTATGGCTACACCTTC CASGKRGEINYGYTF
. TRBJ1-4 . TRBV19 TGTGCCAGTAGTACGAGGGTCCGAGAAAAACTGTTTTTT CASSTRVREKLFF
. TRBJ1-1 . TRBV6-5 TGTGCCAGCAGTTACGCCAGGGCCTTGAACACTGAAGCTTTCTTT CASSYARALNTEAFF
. TRBJ2-3 TRBD2 TRBV7-8 TGTGCCAGCAGCTTAGCGGGACTAGCGGGGGCCGGAGATACGCAGTATTTT CASSLAGLAGAGDTQYF
. TRBJ1-1 TRBD1 TRBV11-2 TGTGCCAGCCACAAGAACAGGGGCGGGCACACTGAAGCTTTCTTT CASHKNRGGHTEAFF
. TRBJ1-5 . TRBV7-9 TGTGCCAGCAGCGGTAGGGCGTCAGGGGAAGAGCCCCAGCATTTT CASSGRASGEEPQHF
. TRBJ1-6 . TRBV28 TGTGCCAGCAGTCCCGCCCTGGGGGCGTCACCCCTCCACTTT CASSPALGASPLHF
. TRBJ2-7 . TRBV19 TGTGCCAGTAGGGGGAGCACTTACGAGCAGTACTTC CASRGSTYEQYF
. TRBJ1-1 . TRBV5-6 TGTGCCAGCAGCTCCCAGGGGCACACTGAAGCTTTCTTT CASSSQGHTEAFF
. TRBJ1-1 . TRBV2 TGTGCCAGCAGTCCGGGACTCAGCTCTCGGAACACTGAAGCTTTCTTT CASSPGLSSRNTEAFF
. TRBJ2-1 TRBD2 TRBV11-2 TGTGCCAGCAGCTGGGGACTAGCGCTTTACAATGAGCAGTTCTTC CASSWGLALYNEQFF
. TRBJ1-5 . TRBV28 TGTGCCAGCAGTTTCTCCCTCTTTGGGGGCGGTAATCAGCCCCAGCATTTT CASSFSLFGGGNQPQHF
. TRBJ2-5 . TRBV5-6 TGTGCCAGCACCAAGGGAGTACTCCAAGAGACCCAGTACTTC CASTKGVLQETQYF
. TRBJ1-2 . TRBV6-5 TGTGCCAGCAGGGGAAACACCAGAGTCGGAATTGGCTACACCTTC CASRGNTRVGIGYTF
. TRBJ1-2 TRBD1 TRBV2 TGTGCCAGCAGTGCGGGACAGGGGAAAGGCTACACCTTC CASSAGQGKGYTF
once TRBJ2-7 . TRBV4-1 TGCGCCAGCAGCCAAGGGGACAGGTCAGCCGCGGGGGGTGAGCAGTACTTC CASSQGDRSAAGGEQYF
once TRBJ2-2 . TRBV2 TGTGCCAGCTGGGAGGGACAGGTGAACACCGGGGAGCTGTTTTTT CASWEGQVNTGELFF
. TRBJ1-6 . TRBV9 TGTGCCAGCAGCGTAGGCGTTCATAATTCACCCCTCCACTTT CASSVGVHNSPLHF
. TRBJ2-1 TRBD1 TRBV9 TGTGCCAGCAGCGTGGCTCTCGGGACAGGAAGCTACAATGAGCAGTTCTTC CASSVALGTGSYNEQFF
. TRBJ1-1 . TRBV29-1 TGCAGCGTTGAAGGAGCCCATGAAGCTTTCTTT CSVEGAHEAFF
. TRBJ2-2 TRBD1 TRBV30 TGTGCCTGGAGTTGGACAGGGAACACCGGGGAGCTGTTTTTT CAWSWTGNTGELFF
. TRBJ2-5 TRBD1 TRBV5-6 TGTGCCAGCAGCACGGGACAGCATCCCGAGACCCAGTACTTC CASSTGQHPETQYF
. TRBJ2-3 . TRBV7-3 TGTGCCAGCAGCTTAAACTCCCCGACAGATACGCAGTATTTT CASSLNSPTDTQYF
. TRBJ2-2 . TRBV11-3 TGTGCCAGCAGCTTACGGCGGGGATACACCGGGGAGCTGTTTTTT CASSLRRGYTGELFF
. TRBJ1-1 . TRBV19 TGTGCCACTAGCTATACAGGGAACACTGAAGCTTTCTTT CATSYTGNTEAFF
. TRBJ1-1 TRBD1 TRBV7-6 TGTGCCAGCAGTAGGGGGCCATCCATTGGAGCTTTCTTT CASSRGPSIGAFF
. TRBJ2-5 . TRBV11-2 TGTGCCAGCAGCGCCAGGGGGGACCGCCAAGAGACCCAGTACTTC CASSARGDRQETQYF
. TRBJ2-1 . TRBV5-1 TGCGCCAGCAGCTTGGGGAACAATGAGCAGTTCTTC CASSLGNNEQFF
. TRBJ1-2 TRBD1 TRBV7-2 TGTGCCAGCAGCGGGCAGGGGGCATTACGGGGCTACACCTTC CASSGQGALRGYTF